This TCR beta chain came from a study of T cells in Graves' hyperthyroidism and ophthalmopathy. This clonotype was observed many times. RNA transcripts provided the source from which TCR beta CDR3 regions were amplified. TCR CDR3 underwent first-round RT-PCR with the HTBI primer set. TCRdb independently ran MiXCR on the multiplex PCR reads; one entry per CDR3 protein. Found here are 300,000 to 450,000 distinct CDR3 sequences, about 15% of them singletons; the top ten hold 30% to 35%. The sample consisted of blood. This sequence was found in a woman aged 25 to 45 with Graves' hyperthyroidism.

The chain's CDR3 is CASSLIGTSGSYEQFF. The CDR3 region has the DNA TGTGCCAGCAGTTTGATCGGGACTAGCGGGAGCTATGAGCAGTTCTTC. This chain joins TRBV28 and TRBJ2-1; 14 bases map to TRBD2. The V gene end was trimmed by 3 bases and the J gene end by 8 bases; junction bases not matched to a gene: 6. CDR1 is MDHEN and CDR2 is SYDVKM in the germline V gene. This CDR3 contains 16 residues.